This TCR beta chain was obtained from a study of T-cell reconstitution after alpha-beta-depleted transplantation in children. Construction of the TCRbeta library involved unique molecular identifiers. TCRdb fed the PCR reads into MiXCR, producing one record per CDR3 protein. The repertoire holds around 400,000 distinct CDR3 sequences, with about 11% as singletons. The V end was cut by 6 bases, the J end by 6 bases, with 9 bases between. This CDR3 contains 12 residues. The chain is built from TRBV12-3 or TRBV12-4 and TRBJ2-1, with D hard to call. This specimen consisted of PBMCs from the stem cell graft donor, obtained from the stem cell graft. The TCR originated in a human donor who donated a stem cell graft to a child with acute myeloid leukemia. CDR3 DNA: TGTGCCAGCAGCAAAGCTAGCAATGAGCAGTTCTTC. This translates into CASSKASNEQFF.